Following are 7 T cell receptor beta chains from one sample sequenced in a study of cytomegalovirus exposure and HLA in healthy donors (dated by TCRdb to 2015 to 2018). Library preparation employed the immunoSEQ multiplex PCR assay. For the multiplex PCR, a mixture combining 60 forward primers for TCR Vbeta segments and 13 reverse primers for TCR Jbeta segments was used. In its TCRdb copy, this immuneACCESS table keeps in-frame sequences only and misses some clones. Where compared with another copy, unresolved V genes explain less than half of these, and the others have no known cause. The sample table lists under 200,000 clones, 80% of them with a count of one. Clones ranked in the top ten supply over 5.5% of the sample. What was sequenced was PBMCs. Receptors were obtained from a man between 35 and 55 years old in good health and CMV-seropositive.

CDR3 region: CASSLEGGYNSPLHF. DNA for the CDR3: TGTGCCAGCAGCTTGGAAGGGGGCTATAATTCACCCCTCCACTTT. The V call is TRBV5-4, the J call TRBJ1-6; D is possibly TRBD1 (6 bases). Germline V CDR1 and CDR2: SGHNT, YYREEE (reference sequence). V was shortened by 0 bases and J by 3 bases, with 7 bases between the two germline ends. The CDR3 covers 15 residues.

V is TRBV28 and J is TRBJ2-7; D uncertain. V was shortened by 9 bases and J by 2 bases, with 11 bases between the two germline ends. The germline V gene has CDR1 MDHEN and CDR2 SYDVKM. The CDR3 loop spans 12 amino acids. The CDR3: CASFAAAYEQYF. DNA for the CDR3: TGTGCCAGTTTCGCTGCAGCCTACGAGCAGTACTTC.

V gene TRBV5-6 combines with J gene TRBJ2-7; TRBD2 agrees at 10 bases. This CDR3 has 15 residues. Trimming took 0 bases from V and 6 from J; bases not matched to a gene: 6. Germline lookup yields CDR1 SGHDT and CDR2 YYEEEE. The CDR3 DNA follows: TGTGCCAGCAGCTTGGGAGCTAGCGGGGGCCGCGAGCAGTACTTC. It yields the protein CASSLGASGGREQYF. The whole variable domain, filled in from reference TRBV5-6 and TRBJ2-7, reads DAGVTQSPTHLIKTRGQQVTLRCSPKSGHDTVSWYQQALGQGPQFIFQYYEEEERQRGNFPDRFSGHQFPNYSSELNVNALLLGDSALYLCASSLGASGGREQYFGPGTRLTVT.

The table lists this clone with a few counts. The V gene is TRBV28, the J gene TRBJ2-3, with a weak D call TRBD2 (5 bases). V was pared by 3 bases and J by 5 bases, with 12 bases between. In germline, CDR1 is MDHEN, CDR2 SYDVKM. The CDR3 covers 14 residues. This CDR3 is CASSFGRAEDTQYF. The CDR3 DNA sequence: TGTGCCAGCAGTTTTGGGCGAGCGGAAGATACGCAGTATTTT.

The chain carries TRBV15 and TRBJ2-3; 9 nucleotides line up with TRBD2. In germline, CDR1 is LNHNV, CDR2 YYDKDF (reference sequence). Unmatched junction bases numbered 7, after V lost 0 bases and J lost 3 bases. This CDR3 comprises 17 residues. CDR3 protein: CATSRDQAGGPTDTQYF. The DNA for the CDR3 is TGTGCCACCAGCAGAGATCAGGCGGGGGGGCCAACAGATACGCAGTATTTT.

This chain links TRBV7-2 with TRBJ2-2; 7 bases align to TRBD1. Unmatched junction bases numbered 3, after V lost 2 bases and J lost 3 bases. Germline CDR1 SGHTA, CDR2 FQGNSA. CDR3 size: 15 residues. The CDR3 loop is CASSLRGRYTGELFF. The CDR3 coding sequence is TGTGCCAGCAGCTTAAGGGGGCGGTACACCGGGGAGCTGTTTTTT.

This sequence joins TRBV5-1 and TRBJ1-2; D is possibly TRBD1 (6 bases). Germline V lookup: CDR1 SGHRS, CDR2 YFSETQ. With 2 bases removed from V and 2 bases from J, the gap between germline ends came to 13 bases. This CDR3 spans 15 amino acids. The CDR3 reads CASSLNRALNYGYTF. CDR3 nucleotide sequence: TGCGCCAGCAGCTTAAACAGGGCATTAAACTATGGCTACACCTTC.